Below, 2 T cell receptor beta chains from the same sample are listed, as sequenced in a study of T-cell reconstitution after alpha-beta-depleted transplantation in children. Overall study findings and caveats: Newly made T cells mostly supplied T-cell counts and diversity one year after transplant.

Molecular barcoding with unique molecular identifiers was used for the TCRbeta library. TCRdb itself ran the PCR reads through MiXCR, one entry per CDR3 protein. The sample records 250,000 to 300,000 distinct CDR3 sequences, around 7.3% being singletons. The antigens for these receptors are not known. The sample consisted of peripheral blood, taken 360 days after TCRalphabeta/CD19-depleted stem cell transplant. The receptor set was obtained from a female patient between 2 and 15 years old who had a stem cell transplant for Fanconi anemia, so the T cells may come from the graft donor.

This clonotype was recorded many times. The V gene is TRBV6-1, the J gene TRBJ1-1; no clear D. The ends were cut back, 6 bases at V and 1 base at J, with 15 bases in the middle. Germline V gives CDR1 MNHNS, CDR2 SASEGT. The CDR3 sequence is 15 residues long. The CDR3 DNA reads TGTGCCAGCAGACCCCCACTCGCCAGGAACACTGAAGCTTTCTTT. Translated, it gives CASRPPLARNTEAFF.

This clonotype came up many times. J is TRBJ1-5 and V is TRBV29-1; 10 bases match TRBD1. V lost 7 bases, J lost 4 bases, and 10 bases stayed unmatched. The germline V gene has CDR1 SQVTM and CDR2 ANQGSEA. The CDR3 totals 15 residues. CDR3 nucleotide sequence: TGCAGCGCCTACCTGACAGGGGGCGGGAATCAGCCCCAGCATTTT. Its translation: CSAYLTGGGNQPQHF.